The source of this T cell receptor (beta chain) is a study of beta chain features in type 1 diabetes (dated by TCRdb to 2016 to 2019). About the full investigation: No differences in mean age, gender distribution, total cell number or subset yield were found between patients and healthy donors. A total of roughly 110 million sorted cells were examined across all samples, and the number of cells per subset was strongly correlated with RNA yield. The study compared TCRB repertoires of sorted circulating CD4+ T cell subsets between recently diagnosed type 1 diabetes patients and matched healthy donors. Regulatory and stem cell-like memory subsets were isolated from only 8 patients and about eight healthy donors, whereas naive and central memory subsets came from all 28 donors. Broad study findings and their caveats: Naive, central memory and regulatory TCRB repertoires appeared to be more similar among patients than among healthy donors. Type 1 diabetes patients showed a moderate but significant shortening of TCRB CDR3 length in all four CD4+ subsets. Sequencing cDNA rather than genomic DNA could over-represent highly expressing activated cells, although activation and CD3 levels did not differ between groups. HLA sub-analyses involved small numbers of individuals, so any influence of HLA type on TCRB rearrangement remained unresolved. PCR might favor shorter templates, but patient and control samples were amplified and corrected together, so any skew would affect both groups equally. At VDJ recombination sites, patients with type 1 diabetes made fewer insertions and deleted more nucleotides, a pattern implying thymic rearrangement abnormalities.

From the germline V gene (reference sequence), CDR1 is SEHNR and CDR2 is FQNEAQ. Between the V and J ends, shortened by 1 base and 3 bases respectively, the junction contains 13 bases. There are 15 amino acids in the CDR3, from cysteine to phenylalanine inclusive. Solely the CDR3 DNA is kept, with 45 bases framed from the first base. This clone turned up a few times. This receptor's antigen is unknown. Per-nucleotide qualities are absent, and no much larger clonotype sits a single base away. All of the isolated RNA was reverse transcribed with the High Capacity cDNA Reverse Transcription Kit, so expressed TCRB transcripts were sequenced. Deep immunoSEQ sequencing was applied to naive, central memory and regulatory T cell samples, giving an average of about 3.57 million total reads per sample. Sorted cells were lysed in RLT buffer and RNA was extracted with DNase-treated RNeasy Micro or Mini kits, depending on cell number. Each cell subset was processed on its own to prevent cross-contamination, while patient and healthy donor samples were processed together. TCRB sequences were amplified from cDNA with the immunoSEQ multiplex PCR, producing 87-bp fragments spanning the CDR3 region. The amplicons were sequenced using the Illumina HiSeq platform. Turning to the authors' computational methods: PCR bias was corrected computationally using synthetic template baselines, and reads within Hamming distance 2 were collapsed, with unmergeable singletons discarded. Reads were aligned against IMGT to assign V, D and J genes, CDR3 length and insertions or deletions at six rearrangement sites. Clonotype counts were normalized to sorted cell number within each subset before computing true diversity and Gini coefficients with the tcR R package. The overlap coefficient, calculated on TCRB nucleotide sequences, was used to measure repertoire sharing. As a proxy for the pre-selection repertoire, out-of-frame TCRB sequences from naive cells were analyzed. This immuneACCESS table, as held by TCRdb, lists in-frame sequences with V and J called but not all clones. Of the missing ones, under half trace to an unresolved V gene in checked studies; the others have no known cause. V and J calls and clone size follow that table, whereas D and trimming were derived from the DNA. The sample table records about 410,000 clones; more than 11% of these occur just once. The top ten constitute 0.035% to 0.045% of the sample.

From each donor, a single peripheral blood sample of about 110 mL on average was drawn into heparinised tubes. Naive, central memory, regulatory and stem cell-like memory CD4+ T cells were sorted on a BD FACSAria II using a panel including CD45RO, CCR7, CD25, CD127, CD95 and CD27. All sorted populations exceeded 95% purity. PBMCs were isolated right away by Lymphoprep density gradient centrifugation and were stained directly, without culture. So that batch effects would be minimized, each experiment stained and sorted samples in pairs, pairing one healthy donor with one patient. The sequencing sample was made of naive CD4+ T cells from blood. Read against the paper, the sample's cell subset or site label means: true naive CD4+ T cells. The receptor was derived from a man aged 25-45 years in good health. The chain is encoded by TRBV7-9 joined to TRBJ2-7, with the D gene possibly TRBD1 or TRBD2, each one fitting 6 bases. The CDR3 is CASSLEGGGIYEQYF. The sequence in DNA is TGTGCCAGCAGCTTAGAAGGGGGAGGTATCTACGAGCAGTACTTC. Supplemented by the reference TRBV7-9 and TRBJ2-7 proteins around the CDR3, the complete variable domain is DTGVSQNPRHKITKRGQNVTFRCDPISEHNRLYWYRQTLGQGPEFLTYFQNEAQLEKSRLLSDRFSAERPKGSFSTLEIQRTEQGDSAMYLCASSLEGGGIYEQYFGPGTRLTVT.